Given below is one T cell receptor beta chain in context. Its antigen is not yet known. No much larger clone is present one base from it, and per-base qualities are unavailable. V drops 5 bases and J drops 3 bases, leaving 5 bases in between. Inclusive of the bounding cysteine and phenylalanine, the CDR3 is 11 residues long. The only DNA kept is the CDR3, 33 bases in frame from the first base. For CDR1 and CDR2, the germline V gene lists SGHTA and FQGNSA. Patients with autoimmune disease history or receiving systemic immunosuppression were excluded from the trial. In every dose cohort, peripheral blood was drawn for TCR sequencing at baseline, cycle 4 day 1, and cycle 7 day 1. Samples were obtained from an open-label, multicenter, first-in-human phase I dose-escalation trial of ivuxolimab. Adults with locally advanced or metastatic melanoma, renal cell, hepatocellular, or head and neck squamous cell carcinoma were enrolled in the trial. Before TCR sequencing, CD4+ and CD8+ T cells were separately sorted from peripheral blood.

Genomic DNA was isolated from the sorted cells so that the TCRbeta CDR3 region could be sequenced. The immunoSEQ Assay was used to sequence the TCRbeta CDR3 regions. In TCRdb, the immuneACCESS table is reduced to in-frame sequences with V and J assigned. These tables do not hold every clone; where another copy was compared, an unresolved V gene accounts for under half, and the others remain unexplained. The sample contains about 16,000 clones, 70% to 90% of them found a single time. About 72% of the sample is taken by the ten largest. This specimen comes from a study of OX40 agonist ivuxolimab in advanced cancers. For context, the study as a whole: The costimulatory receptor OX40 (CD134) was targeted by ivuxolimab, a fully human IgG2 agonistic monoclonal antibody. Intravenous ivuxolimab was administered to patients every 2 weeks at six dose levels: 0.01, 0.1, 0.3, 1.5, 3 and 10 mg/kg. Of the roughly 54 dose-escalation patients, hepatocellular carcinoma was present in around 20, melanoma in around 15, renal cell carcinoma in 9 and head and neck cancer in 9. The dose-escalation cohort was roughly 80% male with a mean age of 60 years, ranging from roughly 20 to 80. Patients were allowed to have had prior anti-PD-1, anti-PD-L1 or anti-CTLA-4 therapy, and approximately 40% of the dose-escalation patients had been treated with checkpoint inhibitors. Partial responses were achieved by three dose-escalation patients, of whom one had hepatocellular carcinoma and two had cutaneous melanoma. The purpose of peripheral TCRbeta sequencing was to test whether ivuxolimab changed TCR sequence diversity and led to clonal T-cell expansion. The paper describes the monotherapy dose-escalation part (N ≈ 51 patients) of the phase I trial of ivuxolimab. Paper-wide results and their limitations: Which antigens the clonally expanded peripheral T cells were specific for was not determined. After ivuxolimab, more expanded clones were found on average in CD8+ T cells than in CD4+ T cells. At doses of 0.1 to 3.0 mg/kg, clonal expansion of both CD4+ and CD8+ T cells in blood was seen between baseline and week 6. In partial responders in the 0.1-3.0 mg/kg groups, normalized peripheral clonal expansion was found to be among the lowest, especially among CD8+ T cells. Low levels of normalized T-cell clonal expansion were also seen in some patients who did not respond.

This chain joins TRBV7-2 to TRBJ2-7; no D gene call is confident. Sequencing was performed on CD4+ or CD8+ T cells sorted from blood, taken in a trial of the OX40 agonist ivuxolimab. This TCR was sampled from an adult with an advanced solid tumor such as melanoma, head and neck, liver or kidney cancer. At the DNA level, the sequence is TGTGCCAGCAGCCGCCTCTACGAGCAGTACTTC. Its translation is CASSRLYEQYF.